This T cell receptor (beta chain) was sequenced for a study of shared clonotypes between healthy human individuals. Germline CDR1 is SGHDT and CDR2 is YYEEEE. V shed 4 bases and J shed 5 bases, with 5 bases lying between them. CDR3 length equals 11 residues. A few counts support this clone. The repertoire was sequenced with immunoSEQ multiplex PCR; TCRdb's copy has only in-frame clones and lacks some. The repertoire holds 550,000 to 700,000 clones, with more than 70% as singletons. The sequence derives from a woman aged 30 to 39 in good health. This sequence joins TRBV5-6 and TRBJ2-3; perhaps TRBD2 as D (5 bases). The specimen sequenced was memory CD4+ T cells sorted from blood. Stated subset: CD45RA-negative fraction. The CDR3 spells CASSGLDTQYF. The CDR3 bases are TGTGCCAGCAGCGGACTAGATACGCAGTATTTT.